This T cell receptor (beta chain) comes out of a study of T cells in Graves' hyperthyroidism and ophthalmopathy. Study results and caveats: Most thyroid clonotypes with frequency above 0.001 were detected in blood. Stable hyperthyroidism and ophthalmopathy were separated using 13 V-J signatures.

Amplification targeted TCR beta CDR3 regions from RNA transcripts. Using the HTBI primer set, a first-round RT-PCR was run on the TCR CDR3. One entry per CDR3 protein results from TCRdb running MiXCR on the multiplex PCR reads. This table holds around 560,000 distinct CDR3 sequences, 16% found once. In this sample, this clonotype turned up many times. Its antigen remains unknown. Stability of Graves' hyperthyroidism was defined as absent ophthalmopathy progression within 18 months. Hyperthyroidism patients were newly diagnosed, had disease duration under 2 months, and were aged 18 to 65 years. This sequence originates from a woman between 18 and 29 years old with Graves' hyperthyroidism. The specimen was blood.

This chain's CDR3 is CASRTGYEQYF. For the CDR3, the DNA is TGTGCCAGCAGGACTGGTTACGAGCAGTACTTC. The chain employs TRBV28 and TRBJ2-7, with unresolved D. This CDR3 region has 11 residues. Deletions cut 6 bases from V and 4 bases from J, with 7 bases between. CDR1 and CDR2 (germline): MDHEN, SYDVKM. Supplemented by reference TRBV28 and TRBJ2-7, the full variable domain reads DVKVTQSSRYLVKRTGEKVFLECVQDMDHENMFWYRQDPGLGLRLIYFSYDVKMKEKGDIPEGYSVSREKKERFSLILESASTNQTSMYLCASRTGYEQYFGPGTRLTVT.